The rows below give T cell receptor beta chains drawn from one sample of a study of blood T cell repertoires in COVID-19. Using immunoSEQ multiplex PCR, the repertoire was profiled, and TCRdb retains in-frame clones only, with some absent. The sample lists over 75,000 clones; roughly nine tenths were seen once. The sequencing input was peripheral blood. All receptors come from a man in his sixties with acute or convalescent COVID-19. Both conserved end residues are part of each CDR3. Each record gives: CDR3 protein, CDR3 DNA, D gene, clone size, J gene, V gene. A D gene is named only where the DNA matches it firmly. Clone size is stated in some rows and not others, as once, few, many or a class when expanded.

CASSSSLKNIQYF TGTGCCAGCAGTTCCTCACTCAAAAACATTCAGTACTTC . . TRBJ2-4 TRBV28
CASSSLGTGEETQYF TGTGCCAGCAGCTCATTGGGGACAGGGGAAGAGACCCAGTACTTC TRBD1 . TRBJ2-5 TRBV7-2
CASSLYGLAGALSYNEQFF TGTGCCAGCAGTTTATACGGACTAGCGGGAGCCCTCTCCTACAATGAGCAGTTCTTC TRBD2 . TRBJ2-1 TRBV27
CASSPRLAEVNTGELFF TGTGCCAGCTCACCACGACTAGCGGAGGTGAACACCGGGGAGCTGTTTTTT TRBD2 . TRBJ2-2 TRBV18
CASSIGPNTEAFF TGTGCCAGCAGCATTGGGCCGAACACTGAAGCTTTCTTT . . TRBJ1-1 TRBV9
CASSAGESYEQYF TGTGCCAGCTCTGCGGGGGAATCCTACGAGCAGTACTTC TRBD2 . TRBJ2-7 TRBV9
CASSGSGTGYEQYF TGTGCCAGCAGCGGATCCGGGACAGGCTACGAGCAGTACTTC TRBD1 once TRBJ2-7 TRBV9
CASSQEAGEDGDEQFF TGCGCCAGCAGCCAAGAAGCGGGAGAGGACGGAGATGAGCAGTTCTTC TRBD2 . TRBJ2-1 TRBV4-3
CASSLDRGTYNEQFF TGTGCCAGCAGCTTGGATCGCGGGACCTACAATGAGCAGTTCTTC . . TRBJ2-1 TRBV11-2
CASSELYTDTQYF TGTGCCAGCAGTGAACTATACACAGATACGCAGTATTTT . . TRBJ2-3 TRBV6-1